This T cell receptor (beta chain) was found in a study of T-cell memory formation after mild COVID-19 (dated by TCRdb to the early 2020s). With regard to the full study: TCR sequence clusters from the two donors were found to be largely donor specific. Two young, previously healthy adult volunteers, one female and one male, were included in the cohort. Longitudinal TCRalpha and TCRbeta repertoire sequencing tracked T-cell clones expanding and contracting after mild COVID-19 in a couple of donors.

The instrument was an Illumina NovaSeq 6000. cDNA libraries for TCRalpha and TCRbeta were prepared by 5'RACE using constant-segment primers, with sample barcodes and unique molecular identifiers added. RNA was extracted from every sample with Trizol reagent. Amplification of the libraries took two PCR steps, and the second step added a second sample barcode plus Illumina TruSeq adapters. Sequencing of the libraries was done on an Illumina NovaSeq, producing 2 x 150 bp paired-end reads. The paper's data handling went like this. With migec v1.2.7, reads were demultiplexed and then collapsed into UMI-guided consensus sequences. Using mixcr v2.1.11, UMI consensuses were aligned to TRA and TRB V and J templates and then assembled into clonotypes. Clonotypes were classified as expanded or contracted when called significant by both edgeR and NoisET, with noise models trained on biological replicates. For edgeR calls, the cutoffs were a false discovery rate-adjusted p below 0.01 and a log2 fold-change threshold of 1. PCA with hierarchical clustering of max-normalized trajectories of the 1000 most abundant clonotypes was used as exploratory dynamics analysis. Separately sequenced CD4+ and CD8+ repertoires were used to assign the CD4 or CD8 phenotype of responding clones. TCRdb trimmed the raw reads at Q25, called clones with MiXCR and kept productive beta chains. Identical CDR3 proteins give one entry, which carries the most common genes and DNA. The V and J calls were determined by TCRdb, not by the authors. The sample table holds about 150,000 distinct CDR3 sequences, of which about 14% were seen once. The ten largest clones represent around 14% of the sample.

Relative to germline, V is missing 4 bases and J is missing 0 bases, with 14 bases of the junction outside any gene match. From cysteine to phenylalanine, the CDR3 is 19 amino acids long. Just CDR3 DNA is preserved here, 57 bases in frame from base 1. CDR1 and CDR2 are read off the germline V gene as SGHVS and FQNEAQ. Ficoll-Paque density gradient centrifugation was the method used to isolate PBMCs. The paper's findings and limits, for the study overall: Balanced CD4/CD8 phenotypes were observed for clones contracting from day 15 to 85, whereas a bias towards CD4+ was observed for a second wave of clones expanding from day 15 to 37. Only a couple of mild cases were covered by the study, and larger cohorts that include severe cases with pre-infection samples were considered necessary. Whether the second-wave clones peaking on day 37 were SARS-CoV-2 specific was not confirmed. Contracting CD4+ clones were found mainly in CM and EM memory subsets, while CD8+ clones were enriched in EMRA. Some responding clones were detected in pre-infection memory, which suggested that pre-existing cross-reactive memory T cells had joined the SARS-CoV-2 response.

Concerning this clonotype: Its antigen remains unidentified. No per-base quality is available; no much larger clone lies one base away.

This receptor was identified in an adult woman who had mild COVID-19 (a few samples of this study predate the infection). The sample titles of this study are shuffled in the database, so cell type and time point are left out; the donor was told from shared clones. Sample: PBMCs or a T cell subset sorted from them (not recorded which). This sequence uses TRBV7-8 and TRBJ2-4; 8 bases in the junction line up with TRBD1. CDR3 protein: CASSSRDRLLHLAKNIQYF. The nucleotides are TGTGCCAGCAGCTCCCGGGACAGGCTCCTCCATCTAGCCAAAAACATTCAGTACTTC.